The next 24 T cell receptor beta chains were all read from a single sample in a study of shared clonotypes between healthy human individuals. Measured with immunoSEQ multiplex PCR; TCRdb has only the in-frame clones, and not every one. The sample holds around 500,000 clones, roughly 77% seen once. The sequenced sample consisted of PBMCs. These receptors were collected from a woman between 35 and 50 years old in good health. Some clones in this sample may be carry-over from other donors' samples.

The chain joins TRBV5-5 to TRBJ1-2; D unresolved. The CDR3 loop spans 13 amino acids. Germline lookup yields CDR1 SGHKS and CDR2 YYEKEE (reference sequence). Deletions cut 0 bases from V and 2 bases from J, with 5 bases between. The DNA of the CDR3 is TGTGCCAGCAGCTTGGAGTACAACTATGGCTACACCTTC. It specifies CASSLEYNYGYTF.

The CDR3 here is CASSQRDSSTDTQYF. CDR3 sequence (DNA): TGCGCCAGCAGCCAAAGAGACAGCAGCACAGATACGCAGTATTTT. V usage is TRBV4-1 and J usage is TRBJ2-3; maybe TRBD1 (5 bases). The CDR3 is 15 amino acids. The V and J ends lost 2 bases and 0 bases respectively, with 9 bases between them. Germline lookup yields CDR1 MGHRA and CDR2 YSYEKL.

DNA for the CDR3: TGTGCCAGCTCACCGAACCGGGGGGCGGAACAGCCCCAGCATTTT. Its translation is CASSPNRGAEQPQHF. The chain uses TRBV18 and TRBJ1-5, with D possibly TRBD1 on 6 matching bases. V was pared by 3 bases and J by 7 bases, with 16 bases between. Germline CDR1 is KGHSH and CDR2 is LQKENI. The CDR3 covers 15 residues.

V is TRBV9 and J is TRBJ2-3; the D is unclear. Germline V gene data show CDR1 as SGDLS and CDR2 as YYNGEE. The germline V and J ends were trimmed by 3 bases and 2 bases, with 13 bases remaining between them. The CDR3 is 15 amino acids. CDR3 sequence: CASSADPSPTDTQYF. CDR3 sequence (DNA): TGTGCCAGCAGCGCCGACCCATCCCCCACAGATACGCAGTATTTT.

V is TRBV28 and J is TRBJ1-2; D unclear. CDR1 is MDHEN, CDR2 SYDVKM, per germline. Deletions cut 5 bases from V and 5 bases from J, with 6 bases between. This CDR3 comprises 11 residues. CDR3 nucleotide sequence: TGTGCCAGCAGTCCAGATTATGGCTACACCTTC. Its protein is CASSPDYGYTF.

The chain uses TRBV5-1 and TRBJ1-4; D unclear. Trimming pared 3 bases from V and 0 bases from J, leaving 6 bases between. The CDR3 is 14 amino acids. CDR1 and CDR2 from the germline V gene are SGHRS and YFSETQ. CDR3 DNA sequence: TGCGCCAGCAGCTCACATGCAACTAATGAAAAACTGTTTTTT. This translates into CASSSHATNEKLFF.

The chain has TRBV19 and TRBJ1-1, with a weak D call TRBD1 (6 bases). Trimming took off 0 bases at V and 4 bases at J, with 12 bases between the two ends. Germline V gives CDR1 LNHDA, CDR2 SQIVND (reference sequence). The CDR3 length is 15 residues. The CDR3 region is CASSIEQGRGTEAFF. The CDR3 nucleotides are TGTGCCAGTAGTATAGAACAGGGCCGAGGCACTGAAGCTTTCTTT.

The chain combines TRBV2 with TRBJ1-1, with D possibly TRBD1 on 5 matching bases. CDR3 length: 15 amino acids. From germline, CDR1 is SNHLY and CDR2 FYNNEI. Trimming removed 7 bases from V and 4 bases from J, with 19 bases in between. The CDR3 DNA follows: TGTGCCAGCACCGCGGGGGTGGGCCCTGGCACTGAAGCTTTCTTT. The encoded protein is CASTAGVGPGTEAFF.

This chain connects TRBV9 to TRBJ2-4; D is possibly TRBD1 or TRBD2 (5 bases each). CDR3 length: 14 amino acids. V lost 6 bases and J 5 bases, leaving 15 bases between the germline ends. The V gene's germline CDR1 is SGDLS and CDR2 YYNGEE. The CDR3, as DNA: TGTGCCAGCAATACGGGGCAGCCCCAAAACATTCAGTACTTC. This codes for CASNTGQPQNIQYF.

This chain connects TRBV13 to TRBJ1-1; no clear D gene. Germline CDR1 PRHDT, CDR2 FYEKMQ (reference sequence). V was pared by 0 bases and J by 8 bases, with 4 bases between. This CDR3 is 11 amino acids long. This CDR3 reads CASSLGAEAFF. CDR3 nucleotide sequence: TGTGCCAGCAGCTTAGGGGCAGAAGCTTTCTTT.

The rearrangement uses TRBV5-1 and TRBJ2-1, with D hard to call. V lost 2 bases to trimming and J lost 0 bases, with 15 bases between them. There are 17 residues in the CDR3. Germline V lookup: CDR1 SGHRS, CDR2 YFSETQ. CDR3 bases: TGCGCCAGCAGCTTTAGAGCCAGTCCGAGCTCCTACAATGAGCAGTTCTTC. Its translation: CASSFRASPSSYNEQFF.

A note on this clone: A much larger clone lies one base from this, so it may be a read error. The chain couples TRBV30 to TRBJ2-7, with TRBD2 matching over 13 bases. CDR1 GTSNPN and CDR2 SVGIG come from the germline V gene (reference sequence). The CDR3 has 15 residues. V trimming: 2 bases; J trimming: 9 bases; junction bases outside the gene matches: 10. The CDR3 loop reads CAWSSGLAGVGGQYF. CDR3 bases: TGTGCCTGGAGTAGCGGACTAGCGGGAGTGGGCGGGCAGTACTTC.

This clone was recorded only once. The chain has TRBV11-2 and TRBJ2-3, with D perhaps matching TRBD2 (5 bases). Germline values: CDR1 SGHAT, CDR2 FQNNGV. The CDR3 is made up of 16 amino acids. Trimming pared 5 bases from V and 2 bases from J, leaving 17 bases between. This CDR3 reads CASSRTIAGLTDTQYF. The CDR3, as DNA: TGTGCCAGCAGCCGCACCATCGCGGGCCTCACAGATACGCAGTATTTT.

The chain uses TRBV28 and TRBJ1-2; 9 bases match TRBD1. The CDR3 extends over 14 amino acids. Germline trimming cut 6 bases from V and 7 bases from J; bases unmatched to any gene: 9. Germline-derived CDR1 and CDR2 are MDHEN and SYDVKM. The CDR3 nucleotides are TGTGCCAGCAGCAGACAGGGGGTAGTCGGTGGCTACACCTTC. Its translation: CASSRQGVVGGYTF.

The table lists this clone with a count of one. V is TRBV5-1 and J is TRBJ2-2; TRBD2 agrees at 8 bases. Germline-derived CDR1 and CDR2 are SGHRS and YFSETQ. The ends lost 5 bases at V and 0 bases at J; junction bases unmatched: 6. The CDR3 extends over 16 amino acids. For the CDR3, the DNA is TGCGCCAGCAGGGCCCTGACTAGCGCGAACACCGGGGAGCTGTTTTTT. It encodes CASRALTSANTGELFF.

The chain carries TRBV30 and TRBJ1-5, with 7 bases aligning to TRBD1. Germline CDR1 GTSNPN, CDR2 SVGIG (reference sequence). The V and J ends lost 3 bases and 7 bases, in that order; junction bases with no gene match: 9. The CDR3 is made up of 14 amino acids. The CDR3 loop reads CAWSATGRAQPQHF. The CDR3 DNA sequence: TGTGCCTGGAGCGCGACAGGGAGAGCGCAGCCCCAGCATTTT.

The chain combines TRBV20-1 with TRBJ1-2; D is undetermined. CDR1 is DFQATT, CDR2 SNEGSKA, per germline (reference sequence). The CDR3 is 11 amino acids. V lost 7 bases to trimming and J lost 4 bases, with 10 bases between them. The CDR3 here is CSVSHTYGYTF. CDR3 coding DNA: TGCAGTGTTAGTCACACCTATGGCTACACCTTC.

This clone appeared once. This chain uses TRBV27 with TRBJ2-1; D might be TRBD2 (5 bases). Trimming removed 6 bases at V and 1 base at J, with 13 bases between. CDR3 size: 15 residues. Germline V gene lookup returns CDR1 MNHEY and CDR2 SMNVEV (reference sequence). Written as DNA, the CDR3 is TGTGCCAGCAGCACGCGGCGAGGGTCCTACAATGAGCAGTTCTTC. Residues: CASSTRRGSYNEQFF.

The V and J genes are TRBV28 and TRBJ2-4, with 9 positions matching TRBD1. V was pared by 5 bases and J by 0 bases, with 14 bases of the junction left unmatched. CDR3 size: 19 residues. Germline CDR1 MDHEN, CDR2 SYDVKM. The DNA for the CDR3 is TGTGCCAGCAGTCTGACAGGGGGGCCCTTTTCTGTAGCCAAAAACATTCAGTACTTC. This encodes CASSLTGGPFSVAKNIQYF.

CDR3 protein: CASSSMALAGADTQYF. The CDR3 DNA reads as TGTGCCAGCAGCTCCATGGCGCTAGCGGGTGCAGATACGCAGTATTTT. This chain uses TRBV7-9 with TRBJ2-3, with 8 bases fitting TRBD2. This CDR3 spans 16 amino acids. Germline-derived CDR1 and CDR2 are SEHNR and FQNEAQ (reference sequence). V shed 4 bases, J shed 4 bases, and the junction held 10 bases outside the gene matches.

CDR3 nucleotides: TGTGCCAGCTCACAAGGACTGCAAGCGGATACGCAGTATTTT. Translation: CASSQGLQADTQYF. V and J are TRBV18 and TRBJ2-3; perhaps TRBD2 as D (5 bases). CDR1 KGHSH and CDR2 LQKENI come from the germline V gene. CDR3 length: 14 residues. Trimming stripped 4 bases from V and 6 bases from J, with 14 bases between.

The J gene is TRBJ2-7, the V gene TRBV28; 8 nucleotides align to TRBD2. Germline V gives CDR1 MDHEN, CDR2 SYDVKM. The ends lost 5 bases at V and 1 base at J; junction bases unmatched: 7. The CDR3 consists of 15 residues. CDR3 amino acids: CASSPPGLDSYEQYF. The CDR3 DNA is TGTGCCAGCAGTCCCCCGGGACTAGATTCCTACGAGCAGTACTTC.

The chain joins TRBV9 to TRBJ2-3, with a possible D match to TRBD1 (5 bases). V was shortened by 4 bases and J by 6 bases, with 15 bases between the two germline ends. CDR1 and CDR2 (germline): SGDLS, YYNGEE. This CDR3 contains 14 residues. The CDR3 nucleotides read TGTGCCAGCAGCTTCCAGGGTTGGTTGGATACGCAGTATTTT. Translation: CASSFQGWLDTQYF. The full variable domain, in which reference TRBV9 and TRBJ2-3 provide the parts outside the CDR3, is DSGVTQTPKHLITATGQRVTLRCSPRSGDLSVYWYQQSLDQGLQFLIQYYNGEERAKGNILERFSAQQFPDLHSELNLSSLELGDSALYFCASSFQGWLDTQYFGPGTRLTVL.

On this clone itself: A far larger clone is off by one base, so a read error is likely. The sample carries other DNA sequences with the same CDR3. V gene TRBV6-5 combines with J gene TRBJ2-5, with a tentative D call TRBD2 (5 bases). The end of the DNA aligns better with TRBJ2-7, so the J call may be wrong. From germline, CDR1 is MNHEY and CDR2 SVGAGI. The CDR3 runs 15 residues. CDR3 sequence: CASSPSSGRSYEQYF. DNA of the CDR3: TGTGCCAGCAGTCCATCCAGCGGACGCTCCTACGAGCAGTACTTC.